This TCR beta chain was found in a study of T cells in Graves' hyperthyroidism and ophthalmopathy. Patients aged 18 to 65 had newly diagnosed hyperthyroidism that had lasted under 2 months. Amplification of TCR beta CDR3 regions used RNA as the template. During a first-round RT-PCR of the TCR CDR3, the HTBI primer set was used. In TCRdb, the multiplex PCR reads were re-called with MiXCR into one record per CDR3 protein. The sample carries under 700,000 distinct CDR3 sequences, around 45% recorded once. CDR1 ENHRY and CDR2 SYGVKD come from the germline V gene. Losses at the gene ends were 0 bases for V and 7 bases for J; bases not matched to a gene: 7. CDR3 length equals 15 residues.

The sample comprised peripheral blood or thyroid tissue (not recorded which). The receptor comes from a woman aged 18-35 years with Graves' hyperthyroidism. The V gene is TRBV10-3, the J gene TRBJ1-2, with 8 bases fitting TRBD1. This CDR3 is CAISESRTGTGGYTF. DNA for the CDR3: TGTGCCATCAGTGAGTCTCGGACAGGGACGGGTGGCTACACCTTC.